Listed here is a single TCR beta chain. How the authors handled the data: Counts of nucleated cells, estimated from reference gene primer amplification, were obtained. Profiled with immunoSEQ multiplex PCR; TCRdb holds only in-frame clones, not every one. V, J and clone size were drawn from that table, and D and trimming were deduced from the DNA. This table has about 220,000 clones, 83% appearing once. The data originate from a study of blood T cell repertoires in COVID-19. CDR1 is SGHNT, CDR2 YENEEA, per germline. This CDR3 is 17 amino acids long. V lost 0 bases and J lost 2; bases outside the gene matches: 7.

J is TRBJ2-1 and V is TRBV11-3; 7 bases line up with TRBD2. The source of this sequence is a woman aged 40 to 49 with active or convalescent COVID-19. The specimen sequenced was peripheral blood. In DNA form, the CDR3 reads TGTGCCAGCAGCTTAGATTCGGCGGGAGTTCCCTACAATGAGCAGTTCTTC. It specifies CASSLDSAGVPYNEQFF.